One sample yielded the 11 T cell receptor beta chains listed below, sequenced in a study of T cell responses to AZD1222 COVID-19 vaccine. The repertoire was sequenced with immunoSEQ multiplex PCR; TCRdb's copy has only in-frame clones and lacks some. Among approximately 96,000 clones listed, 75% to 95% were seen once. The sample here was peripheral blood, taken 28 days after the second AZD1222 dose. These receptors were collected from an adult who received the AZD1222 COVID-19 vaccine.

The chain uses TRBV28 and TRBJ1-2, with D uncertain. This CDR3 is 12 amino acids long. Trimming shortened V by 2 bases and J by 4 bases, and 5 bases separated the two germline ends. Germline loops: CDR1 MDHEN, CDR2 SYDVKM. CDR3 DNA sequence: TGTGCCAGCAGTTTACCAGGCTATGGCTACACCTTC. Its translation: CASSLPGYGYTF.

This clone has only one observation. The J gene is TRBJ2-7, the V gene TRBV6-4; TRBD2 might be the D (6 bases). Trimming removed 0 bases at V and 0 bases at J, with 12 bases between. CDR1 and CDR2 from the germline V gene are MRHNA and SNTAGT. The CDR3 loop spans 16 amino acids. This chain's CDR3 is CASSDSGGSNSYEQYF. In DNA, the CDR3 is TGTGCCAGCAGTGACTCGGGGGGATCTAACTCCTACGAGCAGTACTTC.

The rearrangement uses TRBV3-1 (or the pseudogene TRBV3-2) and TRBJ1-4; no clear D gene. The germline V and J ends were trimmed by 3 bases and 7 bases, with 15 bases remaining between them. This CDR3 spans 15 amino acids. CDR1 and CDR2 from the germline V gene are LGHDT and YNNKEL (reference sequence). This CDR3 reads CASSHSVPVFEKLFF. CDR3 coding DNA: TGTGCCAGCAGCCACTCGGTACCGGTTTTTGAAAAACTGTTTTTT.

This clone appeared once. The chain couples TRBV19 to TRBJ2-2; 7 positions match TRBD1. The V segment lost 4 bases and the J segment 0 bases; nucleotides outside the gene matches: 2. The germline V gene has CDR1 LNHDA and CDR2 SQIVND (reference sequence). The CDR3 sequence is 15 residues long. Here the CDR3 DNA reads TGTGCCAGTAGTAGGACAGGTGCGAACACCGGGGAGCTGTTTTTT. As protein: CASSRTGANTGELFF. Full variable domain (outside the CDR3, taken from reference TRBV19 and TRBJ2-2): DGGITQSPKYLFRKEGQNVTLSCEQNLNHDAMYWYRQDPGQGLRLIYYSQIVNDFQKGDIAEGYSVSREKKESFPLTVTSAQKNPTAFYLCASSRTGANTGELFFGEGSRLTVL.

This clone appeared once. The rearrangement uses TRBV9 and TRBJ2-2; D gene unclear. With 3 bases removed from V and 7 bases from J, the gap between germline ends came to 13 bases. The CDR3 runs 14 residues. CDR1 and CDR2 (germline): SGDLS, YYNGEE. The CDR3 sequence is CASSEAVGYGELFF. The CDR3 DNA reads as TGTGCCAGCAGCGAGGCGGTGGGGTACGGGGAGCTGTTTTTT.

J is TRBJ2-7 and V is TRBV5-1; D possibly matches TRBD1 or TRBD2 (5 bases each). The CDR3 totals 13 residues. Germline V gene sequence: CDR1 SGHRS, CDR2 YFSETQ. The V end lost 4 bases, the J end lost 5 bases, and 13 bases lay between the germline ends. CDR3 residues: CASSTGAGNEQYF. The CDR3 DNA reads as TGCGCCAGCAGCACCGGGGCGGGTAACGAGCAGTACTTC.

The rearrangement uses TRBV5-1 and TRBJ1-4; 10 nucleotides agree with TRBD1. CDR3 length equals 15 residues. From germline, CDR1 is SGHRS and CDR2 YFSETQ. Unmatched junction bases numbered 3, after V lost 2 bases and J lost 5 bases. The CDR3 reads CASSLRTGGNEKLFF. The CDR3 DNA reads TGCGCCAGCAGCTTACGGACAGGGGGGAATGAAAAACTGTTTTTT.

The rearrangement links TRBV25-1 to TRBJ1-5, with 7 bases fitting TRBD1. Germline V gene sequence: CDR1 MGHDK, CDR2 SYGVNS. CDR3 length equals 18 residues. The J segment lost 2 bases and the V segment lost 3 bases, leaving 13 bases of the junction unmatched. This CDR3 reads CASSDPLPGQYCNQPQHF. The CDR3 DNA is TGTGCCAGCAGTGACCCCCTACCGGGACAGTATTGCAATCAGCCCCAGCATTTT.

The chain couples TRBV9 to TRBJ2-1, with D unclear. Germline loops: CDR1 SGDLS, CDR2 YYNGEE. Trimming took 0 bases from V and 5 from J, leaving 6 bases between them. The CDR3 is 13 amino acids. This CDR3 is CASSVGGNNEQFF. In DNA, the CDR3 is TGTGCCAGCAGCGTAGGTGGGAACAATGAGCAGTTCTTC.

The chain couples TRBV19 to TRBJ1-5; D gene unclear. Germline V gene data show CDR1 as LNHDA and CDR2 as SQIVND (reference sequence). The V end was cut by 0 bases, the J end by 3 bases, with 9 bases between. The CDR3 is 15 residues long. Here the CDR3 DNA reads TGTGCCAGTAGTATAGAACCTTTACCCAATCAGCCCCAGCATTTT. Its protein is CASSIEPLPNQPQHF.

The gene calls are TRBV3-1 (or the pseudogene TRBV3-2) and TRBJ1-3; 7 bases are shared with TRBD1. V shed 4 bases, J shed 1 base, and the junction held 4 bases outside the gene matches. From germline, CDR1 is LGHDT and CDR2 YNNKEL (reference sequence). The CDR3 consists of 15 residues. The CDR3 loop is CASSLGQRSGNTIYF. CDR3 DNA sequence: TGTGCCAGCAGCCTGGGACAGAGATCTGGAAACACCATATATTTT.